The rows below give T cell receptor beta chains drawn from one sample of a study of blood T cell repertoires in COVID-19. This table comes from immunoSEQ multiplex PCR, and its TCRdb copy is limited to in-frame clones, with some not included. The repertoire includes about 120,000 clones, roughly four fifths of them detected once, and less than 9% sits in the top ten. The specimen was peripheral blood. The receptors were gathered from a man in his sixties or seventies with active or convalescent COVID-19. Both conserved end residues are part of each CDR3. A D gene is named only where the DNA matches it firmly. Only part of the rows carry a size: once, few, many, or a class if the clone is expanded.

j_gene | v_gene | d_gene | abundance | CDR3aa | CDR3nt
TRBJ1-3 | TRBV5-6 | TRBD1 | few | CASSLDPGGASSGNTIYF | TGTGCCAGCAGCCTAGACCCAGGGGGCGCGTCCTCTGGAAACACCATATATTTT
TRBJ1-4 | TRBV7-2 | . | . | CASSLLGAFGLEKLFF | TGTGCCAGCAGCTTATTAGGGGCTTTTGGCCTGGAAAAACTGTTTTTT
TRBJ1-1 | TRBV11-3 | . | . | CASRKEVWNTEAFF | TGTGCCAGCAGAAAAGAGGTATGGAACACTGAAGCTTTCTTT
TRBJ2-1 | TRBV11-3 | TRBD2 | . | CASSGPGGGYNEQFF | TGTGCCAGCAGCGGCCCGGGGGGGGGCTACAATGAGCAGTTCTTC
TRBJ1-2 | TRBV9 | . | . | CASSVASGLAGGYTF | TGTGCCAGCAGCGTAGCTTCAGGATTGGCGGGGGGCTACACCTTC
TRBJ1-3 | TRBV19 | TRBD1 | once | CASSPTGGSGNTIYF | TGTGCCAGTAGTCCGACAGGGGGCTCTGGAAACACCATATATTTT
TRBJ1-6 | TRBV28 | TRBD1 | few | CASSPPGQNSPLHF | TGTGCCAGCAGTCCTCCGGGACAGAATTCACCCCTCCACTTT
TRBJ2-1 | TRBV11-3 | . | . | CASSLRQANRASSYNEQFF | TGTGCCAGCAGCTTACGACAGGCTAATCGGGCGAGCTCCTACAATGAGCAGTTCTTC
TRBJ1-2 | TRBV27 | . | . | CASSLMGARGYTF | TGTGCCAGCAGTTTAATGGGGGCTCGGGGCTACACCTTC
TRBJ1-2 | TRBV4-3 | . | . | CASSPDTGRLWYGYTF | TGCGCCAGCAGCCCGGACACGGGCCGTCTATGGTATGGCTACACCTTC
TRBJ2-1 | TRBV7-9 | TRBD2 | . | CASRLYSGTAYNEQFF | TGTGCCAGCAGATTATATAGCGGGACGGCCTACAATGAGCAGTTCTTC
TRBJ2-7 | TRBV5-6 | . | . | CASSPDLGGYEQYF | TGTGCCAGCAGCCCGGACTTGGGCGGCTACGAGCAGTACTTC
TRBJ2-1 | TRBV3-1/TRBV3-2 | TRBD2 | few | CASSQGWSGRLGEQFF | TGTGCCAGCAGCCAAGGCTGGTCCGGGAGGTTGGGTGAGCAGTTCTTC
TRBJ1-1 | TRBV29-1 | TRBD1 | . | CSVDRRDSYEAFF | TGCAGCGTTGATAGGCGGGACAGCTATGAAGCTTTCTTT
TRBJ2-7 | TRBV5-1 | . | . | CASSFGSGGNYEQYF | TGCGCCAGCAGCTTCGGATCAGGCGGGAACTACGAGCAGTACTTC